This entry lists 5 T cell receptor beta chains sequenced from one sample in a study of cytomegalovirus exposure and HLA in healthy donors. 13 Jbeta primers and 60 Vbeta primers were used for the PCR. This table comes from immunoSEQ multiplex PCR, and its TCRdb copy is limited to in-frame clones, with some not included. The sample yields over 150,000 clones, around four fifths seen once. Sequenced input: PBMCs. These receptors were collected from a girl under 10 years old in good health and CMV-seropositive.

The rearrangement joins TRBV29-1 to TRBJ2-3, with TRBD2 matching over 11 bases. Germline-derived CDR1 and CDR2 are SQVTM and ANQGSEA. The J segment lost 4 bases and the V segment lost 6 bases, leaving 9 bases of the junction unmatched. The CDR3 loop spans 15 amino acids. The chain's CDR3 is CSVQNPGLAADTQYF. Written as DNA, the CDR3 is TGCAGCGTACAAAACCCGGGACTAGCGGCAGATACGCAGTATTTT.

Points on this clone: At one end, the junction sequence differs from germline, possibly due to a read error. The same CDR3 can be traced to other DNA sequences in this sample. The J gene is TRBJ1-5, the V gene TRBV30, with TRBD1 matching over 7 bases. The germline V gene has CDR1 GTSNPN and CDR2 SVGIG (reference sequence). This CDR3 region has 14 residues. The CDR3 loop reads CAWSSGTVRQPQHF. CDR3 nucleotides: TGTGCCTGGAGTTCCGGGACAGTCAGGCAGCCCCAGCATTTC.

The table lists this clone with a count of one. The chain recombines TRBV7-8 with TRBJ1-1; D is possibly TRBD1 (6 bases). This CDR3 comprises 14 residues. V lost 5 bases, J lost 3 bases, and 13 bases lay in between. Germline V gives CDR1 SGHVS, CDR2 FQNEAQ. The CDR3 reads CASSLRGGYTEAFF. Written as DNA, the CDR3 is TGTGCCAGCAGCCTAAGGGGGGGGTACACTGAAGCTTTCTTT.

CDR3 DNA: TGTGCCAGCAGCTTGGGGAGGGTCAATCAGCCCCAGCATTTT. The encoded protein is CASSLGRVNQPQHF. The chain recombines TRBV13 with TRBJ1-5; unclear D gene. The CDR3 length is 14 residues. Germline CDR1 reads PRHDT; CDR2 reads FYEKMQ (reference sequence). V was shortened by 3 bases and J by 3 bases, with 9 bases between the two germline ends.

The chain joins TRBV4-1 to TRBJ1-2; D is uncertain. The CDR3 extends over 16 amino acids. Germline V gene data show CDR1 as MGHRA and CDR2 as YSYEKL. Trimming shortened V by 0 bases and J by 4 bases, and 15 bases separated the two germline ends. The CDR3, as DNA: TGCGCCAGCAGCCAAGATTGGGGAGTCTCGAGCTATGGCTACACCTTC. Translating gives CASSQDWGVSSYGYTF.